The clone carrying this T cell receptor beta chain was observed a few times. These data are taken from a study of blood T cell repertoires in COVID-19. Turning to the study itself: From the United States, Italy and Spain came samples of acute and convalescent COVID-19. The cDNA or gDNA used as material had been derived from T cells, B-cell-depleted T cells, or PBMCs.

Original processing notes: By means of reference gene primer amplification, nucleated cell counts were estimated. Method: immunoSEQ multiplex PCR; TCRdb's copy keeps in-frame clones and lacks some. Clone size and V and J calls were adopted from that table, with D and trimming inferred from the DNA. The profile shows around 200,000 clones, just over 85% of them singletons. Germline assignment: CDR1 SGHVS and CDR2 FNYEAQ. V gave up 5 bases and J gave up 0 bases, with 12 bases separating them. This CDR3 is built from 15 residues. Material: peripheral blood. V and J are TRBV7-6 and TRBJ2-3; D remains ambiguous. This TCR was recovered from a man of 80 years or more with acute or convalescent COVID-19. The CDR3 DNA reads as TGTGCCAGCAGCCCCCGTATCACTAGCACAGATACGCAGTATTTT. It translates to CASSPRITSTDTQYF.